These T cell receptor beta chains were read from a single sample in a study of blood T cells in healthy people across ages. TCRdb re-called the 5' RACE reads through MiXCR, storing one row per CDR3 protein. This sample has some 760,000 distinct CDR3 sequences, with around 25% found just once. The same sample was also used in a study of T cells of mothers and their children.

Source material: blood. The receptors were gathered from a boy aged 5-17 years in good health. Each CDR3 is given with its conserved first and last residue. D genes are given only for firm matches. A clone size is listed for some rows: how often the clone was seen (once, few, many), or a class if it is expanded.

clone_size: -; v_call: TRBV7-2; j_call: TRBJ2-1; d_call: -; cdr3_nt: TGTGCCAGCAGCTTAGCGGGCAGGGGGGACAATGAGCAGTTCTTC; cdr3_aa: CASSLAGRGDNEQFF
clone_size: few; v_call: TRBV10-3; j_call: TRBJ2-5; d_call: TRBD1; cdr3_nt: TGTGCCATCAGTGAGTCTGGACAGGGAAGTGCAGAGACCCAGTACTTC; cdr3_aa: CAISESGQGSAETQYF
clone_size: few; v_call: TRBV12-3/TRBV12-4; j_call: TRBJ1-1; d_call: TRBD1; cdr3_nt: TGTGCCAGCAGTTTAGGCGGGACAGGGGCACTGAACACTGAAGCTTTCTTT; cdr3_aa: CASSLGGTGALNTEAFF
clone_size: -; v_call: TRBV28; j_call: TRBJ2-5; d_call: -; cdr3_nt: TGTGCCAGTCGGGGCAGGGGAGAAGAGCAGTACTTC; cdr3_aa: CASRGRGEEQYF
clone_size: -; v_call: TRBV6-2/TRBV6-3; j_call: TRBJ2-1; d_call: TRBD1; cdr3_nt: TGTGCCAGCAGTTATACCCACGGGACAGGGGCCTACAATGAGCAGTTCTTC; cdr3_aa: CASSYTHGTGAYNEQFF
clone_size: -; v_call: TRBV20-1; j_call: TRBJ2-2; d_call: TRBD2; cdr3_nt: TGCAGTGCTAGTCCTCCTAGCGGGAGTTTCGGGGAGCTGTTTTTT; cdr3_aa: CSASPPSGSFGELFF
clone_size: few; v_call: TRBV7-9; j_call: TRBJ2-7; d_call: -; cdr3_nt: TGTGCCAGCAGCGGAAGACAACCATACGAGCAGTACTTC; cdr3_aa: CASSGRQPYEQYF
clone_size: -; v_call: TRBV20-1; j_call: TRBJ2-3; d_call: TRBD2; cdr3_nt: TGCAGTGCTAGAGATCCTAGCGGGAGGAGACTCACAGATACGCAGTATTTT; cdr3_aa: CSARDPSGRRLTDTQYF
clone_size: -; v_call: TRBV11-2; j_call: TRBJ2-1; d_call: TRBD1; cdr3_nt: TGTGCCAGCAGCGGCCCCACAGGGGGCGAGCAGTTCTTC; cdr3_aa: CASSGPTGGEQFF
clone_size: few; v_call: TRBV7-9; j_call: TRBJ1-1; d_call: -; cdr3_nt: TGTGCCAGCAGCTTAGCCTGGTCCCTGAGCACTGAAGCTTTCTTT; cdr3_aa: CASSLAWSLSTEAFF